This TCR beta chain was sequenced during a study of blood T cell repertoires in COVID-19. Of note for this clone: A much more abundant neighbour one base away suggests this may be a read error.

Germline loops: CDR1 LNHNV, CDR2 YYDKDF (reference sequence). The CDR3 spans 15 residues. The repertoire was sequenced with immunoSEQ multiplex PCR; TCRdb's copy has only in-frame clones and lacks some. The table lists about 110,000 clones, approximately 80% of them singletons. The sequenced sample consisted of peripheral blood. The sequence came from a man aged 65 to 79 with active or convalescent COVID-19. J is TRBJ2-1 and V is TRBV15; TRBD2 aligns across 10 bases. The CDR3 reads CATSRLAGDYNGQFF. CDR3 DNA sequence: TGTGCCACCAGCAGACTAGCGGGGGACTACAATGGGCAGTTCTTC.